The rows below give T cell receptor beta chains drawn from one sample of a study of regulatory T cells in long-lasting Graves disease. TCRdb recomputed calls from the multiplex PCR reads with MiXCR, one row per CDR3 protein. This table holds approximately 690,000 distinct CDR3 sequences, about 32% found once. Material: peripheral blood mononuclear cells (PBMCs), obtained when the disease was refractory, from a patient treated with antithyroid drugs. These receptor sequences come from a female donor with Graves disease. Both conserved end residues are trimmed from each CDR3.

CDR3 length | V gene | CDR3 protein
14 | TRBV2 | ASTGLFGRAGNEQF
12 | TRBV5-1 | ASTLAGSLGGYT
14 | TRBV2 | ASSEAKDVNTGELF
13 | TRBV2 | ASKSGGGVFGELF
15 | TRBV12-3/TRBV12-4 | ASRGGRQLSTNEKLF
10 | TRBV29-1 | SVGSANYGYT
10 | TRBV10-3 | AISELDTEAF
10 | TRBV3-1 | ASSPSGAEQY
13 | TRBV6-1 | ASIGLTRGNYGYT
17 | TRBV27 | ASSSTPRDRGGLGYGYT
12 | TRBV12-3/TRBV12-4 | ASKRREASYEQY
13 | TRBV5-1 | ASSLATGNTGELF
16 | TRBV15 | ATYSLAGESVNTGELF
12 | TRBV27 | ASSFTGYDTEAF
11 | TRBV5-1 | ASSWTGPTEAF
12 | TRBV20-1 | SAGIGGGDETQY
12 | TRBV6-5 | ASSYGIEGGGYT
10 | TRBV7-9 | ASSLPGFEQY
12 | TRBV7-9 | ASSFSGSGTEAF
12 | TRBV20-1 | SARLRGRRTEAF